The 32 T cell receptor beta chains below all came from one sample that was sequenced in a study of blood T cell repertoires in COVID-19. Produced via immunoSEQ multiplex PCR; TCRdb's table is partial and in-frame only. Here the sample spans a few hundred thousand clones, roughly 80% being singletons. Input material: PBMCs or T cells enriched from blood (not recorded which). The receptor set was obtained from a man in his forties who had been exposed to COVID-19.

The chain carries TRBV29-1 and TRBJ2-7; TRBD1 matches 9 bases. Trimming took 3 bases from V and 6 from J; bases not matched to a gene: 9. Germline CDR1 is SQVTM and CDR2 is ANQGSEA. CDR3 length: 14 residues. CDR3: CSVDTGQGWSEQYF. CDR3 sequence (DNA): TGCAGCGTTGACACCGGACAGGGGTGGAGCGAGCAGTACTTC.

The rearrangement joins TRBV9 to TRBJ2-7, with TRBD1 as a possible D gene (5 bases). The CDR3 covers 12 residues. Germline loops: CDR1 SGDLS, CDR2 YYNGEE. V lost 2 bases to trimming and J lost 4 bases, with 7 bases between them. DNA for the CDR3: TGTGCCAGCAGCGTCGACAGTTACGAGCAGTACTTC. This codes for CASSVDSYEQYF.

CDR3 in DNA: TGTGCCAGCAGCTTGGGGGCAGGGTCGGGAGATACGCAGTATTTT. As protein: CASSLGAGSGDTQYF. This chain links TRBV5-6 with TRBJ2-3; D perhaps matches TRBD1 (5 bases). The CDR3 is 15 amino acids. Germline V gives CDR1 SGHDT, CDR2 YYEEEE. V was cut by 0 bases and J by 5 bases, with 13 bases left in between. Full variable domain (missing parts from reference TRBV5-6 and TRBJ2-3): DAGVTQSPTHLIKTRGQQVTLRCSPKSGHDTVSWYQQALGQGPQFIFQYYEEEERQRGNFPDRFSGHQFPNYSSELNVNALLLGDSALYLCASSLGAGSGDTQYFGPGTRLTVL.

The V gene is TRBV5-1, the J gene TRBJ2-7; maybe TRBD2 (6 bases). V was clipped by 4 bases and J by 3 bases, with 11 bases between them. The CDR3 spans 13 residues. Germline lookup yields CDR1 SGHRS and CDR2 YFSETQ. The DNA for the CDR3 is TGCGCCAGCAGCGCCGGGACTGGCTACGAGCAGTACTTC. Residues: CASSAGTGYEQYF.

This clone was recorded once. The junction departs from germline at one end; a sequencing error may be responsible. The rearrangement uses TRBV7-7 and TRBJ2-7; D is unresolved. The CDR3 consists of 15 residues. Per the germline V gene, CDR1 is SSHAT and CDR2 is FNYEAQ (reference sequence). DNA for the CDR3: TGTGCTAGCAGCTTAGGCCAGGATACCTCCTACGAGCAGTACTTC. It translates to CASSLGQDTSYEQYF.

The V and J genes are TRBV7-6 and TRBJ2-7, with 8 bases identical to TRBD2. V was clipped by 3 bases and J by 1 base; unmatched bases: 5. Germline CDR1 is SGHVS and CDR2 is FNYEAQ. The CDR3 covers 15 residues. The CDR3 loop is CASSLETSASYEQYF. The CDR3 bases are TGTGCCAGCAGCTTGGAGACTAGCGCTTCCTACGAGCAGTACTTC.

In its sample, this clone was seen once. Germline is not matched at one junction end, which may reflect a read error. The gene calls are TRBV30 and TRBJ2-5; no firm D call. There are 13 residues in the CDR3. Germline V gene lookup returns CDR1 GTSNPN and CDR2 SVGIG (reference sequence). The CDR3 DNA reads as TGTGCCTGGAATAAGGATACAAAAGAGACTCAGTACTTC. Protein product: CAWNKDTKETQYF.

This chain uses TRBV9 with TRBJ1-2; 10 bases align to TRBD1. V gave up 0 bases and J gave up 4 bases; unmatched junction bases: 6. The germline CDR1 and CDR2 sequences are SGDLS and YYNGEE. The length of the CDR3 is 16 residues. CDR3 amino acids: CASSVATGGSFYGYTF. The CDR3 nucleotides are TGTGCCAGCAGCGTAGCGACAGGGGGCAGCTTCTATGGCTACACCTTC.

V usage is TRBV30 and J usage is TRBJ2-7, with D possibly being TRBD1 (6 bases). The CDR3 is made up of 13 amino acids. Trimming shortened V by 0 bases and J by 6 bases, and 12 bases separated the two germline ends. CDR1 is GTSNPN and CDR2 is SVGIG in the germline V gene (reference sequence). CDR3: CAWSVAGAAEQYF. The CDR3 DNA reads as TGTGCCTGGAGTGTAGCAGGGGCGGCCGAGCAGTACTTC.

The J gene is TRBJ1-6, the V gene TRBV2; 8 bases are shared with TRBD1. The germline V gene encodes CDR1 SNHLY and CDR2 FYNNEI. This CDR3 is built from 15 residues. The trim removed 6 bases at V and 7 bases at J, leaving 8 bases unmatched. DNA of the CDR3: TGTGCCAGCAGAGCCCAGGGGGCGCTCAATTCACCCCTCCACTTT. As protein: CASRAQGALNSPLHF.

V and J are TRBV19 and TRBJ2-5, with D possibly being TRBD1 (6 bases). From germline, CDR1 is LNHDA and CDR2 SQIVND (reference sequence). The CDR3 covers 19 residues. The ends were cut back, 4 bases at V and 7 bases at J, with 31 bases in the middle. In DNA form, the CDR3 reads TGTGCCAGTAGTACCGCCCGTTACTCTGGACAGCCTGGGTCCTTGACCCAGTACTTC. It is translated as CASSTARYSGQPGSLTQYF.

The CDR3 sequence is CASSSQRGSGRRAGELFF. The CDR3 region has the DNA TGTGCCAGCAGTTCCCAAAGGGGTAGCGGGAGGCGGGCCGGGGAGCTGTTTTTT. This sequence joins TRBV27 and TRBJ2-2; 10 nucleotides agree with TRBD2. Trimming took 4 bases from V and 6 from J; bases not matched to a gene: 14. Germline V gene data show CDR1 as MNHEY and CDR2 as SMNVEV (reference sequence). The CDR3 is 18 amino acids.

The chain links TRBV5-4 to TRBJ2-6; D is ambiguous. The V gene's germline CDR1 is SGHNT and CDR2 YYREEE (reference sequence). This CDR3 spans 13 amino acids. V lost 2 bases and J lost 4, with 4 bases in between. The CDR3 reads CASSLHGANVLTF. The CDR3, as DNA: TGTGCCAGCAGCTTACACGGGGCCAACGTCCTGACTTTC.

The chain carries TRBV10-1 and TRBJ2-5; D gene unclear. The CDR3 length is 12 residues. The germline V and J ends were trimmed by 3 bases and 5 bases, with 7 bases remaining between them. CDR1 WNHNN and CDR2 SYGVQD come from the germline V gene (reference sequence). This CDR3 reads CASSDSVETQYF. The CDR3 coding sequence is TGCGCCAGCAGTGACTCCGTGGAGACCCAGTACTTC.

There are a few counts of this clone. The chain recombines TRBV9 with TRBJ1-1; D gene unclear. Germline lookup yields CDR1 SGDLS and CDR2 YYNGEE. The CDR3 sequence is 15 residues long. Trimming shortened V by 0 bases and J by 1 base, and 10 bases separated the two germline ends. This CDR3 reads CASSVGVGGNTEAFF. As DNA, the CDR3 is TGTGCCAGCAGCGTAGGGGTGGGAGGGAACACTGAAGCTTTCTTT.

This chain links TRBV15 with TRBJ1-5; D not certain. Germline CDR1 LNHNV, CDR2 YYDKDF (reference sequence). The CDR3 is 16 amino acids. V was trimmed by 3 bases and J by 7 bases, leaving 19 bases between them. The CDR3 nucleotides read TGTGCCACCAGCAGGGCCCGGACTGGAGTAGGCCAGCCCCAGCATTTT. Translation: CATSRARTGVGQPQHF.

The V gene is TRBV2, the J gene TRBJ1-1, with D hard to call. This CDR3 contains 14 residues. V dropped 7 bases and J dropped 5 bases, with 17 bases sitting between them. Germline lookup yields CDR1 SNHLY and CDR2 FYNNEI. CDR3 protein: CASTEHSSGTEAFF. CDR3 DNA sequence: TGTGCCAGCACCGAGCACTCTAGTGGTACTGAAGCTTTCTTT.

The chain recombines TRBV11-2 with TRBJ1-6, with 10 nucleotides matching TRBD1. The CDR3 runs to 15 residues. The germline gives CDR1 SGHAT, CDR2 FQNNGV. J lost 10 bases, V lost 4 bases, and 7 bases had no gene match. The CDR3 loop reads CASSSGGQGQSPLHF. The DNA of the CDR3 is TGTGCCAGCAGCTCGGGGGGACAGGGGCAATCACCCCTCCACTTT.

This clone was seen only a few times. The genes are TRBV5-1 and TRBJ2-7; weak D call: TRBD2 (6 bases). The CDR3 has 14 amino acids. Germline values: CDR1 SGHRS, CDR2 YFSETQ. The V gene lost 0 bases and the J gene lost 6 bases, with 13 bases spanning the gap. CDR3 loop: CASSLGAGPSEQYF. Written as DNA, the CDR3 is TGCGCCAGCAGCTTGGGTGCGGGACCGTCCGAGCAGTACTTC. Using reference TRBV5-1 and TRBJ2-7 for the parts outside the CDR3, the full variable domain is KAGVTQTPRYLIKTRGQQVTLSCSPISGHRSVSWYQQTPGQGLQFLFEYFSETQRNKGNFPGRFSGRQFSNSRSEMNVSTLELGDSALYLCASSLGAGPSEQYFGPGTRLTVT.

The chain joins TRBV7-3 to TRBJ1-1; 10 bases line up with TRBD1. The ends lost 5 bases at V and 2 bases at J; junction bases unmatched: 5. The CDR3 spans 15 residues. Germline CDR1 SGHTA, CDR2 FQGTGA. The CDR3 sequence is CASSAGQGVNTEAFF. As DNA, the CDR3 is TGTGCCAGCAGCGCCGGACAGGGGGTAAACACTGAAGCTTTCTTT. Based on the CDR3 plus reference TRBV7-3 and TRBJ1-1, the full variable domain is GAGVSQTPSNKVTEKGKYVELRCDPISGHTALYWYRQSLGQGPEFLIYFQGTGAADDSGLPNDRFFAVRPEGSVSTLKIQRTERGDSAVYLCASSAGQGVNTEAFFGQGTRLTVV.

The V and J genes are TRBV4-2 and TRBJ1-2; unclear D gene. Between the trimmed V and J ends, which lost 3 bases and 2 bases, there was a span of 4 bases. Per germline, CDR1 LGHNA and CDR2 YNFKEQ. There are 12 residues in the CDR3. The CDR3 nucleotides read TGTGCCAGCAGCCACAGGAACTATGGCTACACCTTC. Translation: CASSHRNYGYTF.

V is TRBV6-5 and J is TRBJ2-3; tentatively, D is TRBD2 (6 bases). V lost 6 bases and J lost 8, with 12 bases in between. This CDR3 spans 12 amino acids. CDR1 MNHEY and CDR2 SVGAGI come from the germline V gene. The CDR3 DNA sequence: TGTGCCAGCAGAACTAGTAGCGGTACGCAGTATTTT. Translating it yields CASRTSSGTQYF.

The chain couples TRBV11-2 to TRBJ2-5; 12 nucleotides agree with TRBD2. After removal of 5 bases from V and 2 bases from J, the junction contained 15 bases not matched to a gene. CDR3 length: 19 amino acids. Germline V lookup: CDR1 SGHAT, CDR2 FQNNGV. CDR3 protein: CASSLRLAGVLRDQETQYF. The CDR3, as DNA: TGTGCCAGCAGCCTACGACTAGCGGGAGTTTTGAGGGATCAAGAGACCCAGTACTTC.

The chain links TRBV24-1 to TRBJ1-2; a weak D match, TRBD1 (5 bases). Trimming pared 3 bases from V and 8 bases from J, leaving 12 bases between. This CDR3 is 13 amino acids long. The germline gives CDR1 KGHDR, CDR2 SFDVKD. CDR3 DNA: TGTGCCACCAGTGATGGCCAGGGAATGGGCTACACCTTC. Translation: CATSDGQGMGYTF.

This clone appeared a single time. CDR3 protein: CASSLRTGDTQYF. The CDR3 DNA reads TGTGCCAGCAGCCTTCGGACTGGAGATACGCAGTATTTT. The chain recombines TRBV5-4 with TRBJ2-3; TRBD2 is a possible D gene (5 bases). V was cut by 4 bases and J by 5 bases, with 11 bases left in between. Per the germline V gene, CDR1 is SGHNT and CDR2 is YYREEE (reference sequence). The CDR3 is made up of 13 amino acids.

The chain couples TRBV9 to TRBJ1-6; D gene uncertain. The CDR3 totals 15 residues. Germline V CDR1 and CDR2: SGDLS, YYNGEE. With 3 bases removed from V and 7 bases from J, the gap between germline ends came to 14 bases. CDR3 sequence: CASSASGLVNSPLHF. CDR3 nucleotides: TGTGCCAGCAGCGCCAGTGGTCTGGTCAATTCACCCCTCCACTTT.

The CDR3 region is CASSNGTTSGNTIYF. CDR3 sequence (DNA): TGTGCCAGTAGTAACGGGACAACCTCTGGAAACACCATATATTTT. V and J are TRBV19 and TRBJ1-3, with D perhaps matching TRBD1 (6 bases). The CDR3 loop spans 15 amino acids. V was clipped by 4 bases and J by 0 bases, with 10 bases between them. Germline V gene lookup returns CDR1 LNHDA and CDR2 SQIVND (reference sequence).

The chain joins TRBV9 to TRBJ2-7, with a possible D match to TRBD2 (5 bases). Germline V gives CDR1 SGDLS, CDR2 YYNGEE. The CDR3 runs 11 residues. Trimming took off 4 bases at V and 6 bases at J, with 8 bases between the two ends. The CDR3 reads CASSLLGEQYF. The CDR3 nucleotides are TGTGCCAGCAGCCTACTAGGCGAGCAGTACTTC.

The chain employs TRBV5-8 and TRBJ1-5; D may be TRBD1 (6 bases). This CDR3 is built from 16 residues. Germline-derived CDR1 and CDR2 are SGHTS and YDEGEE. V gave up 6 bases and J gave up 3 bases, with 19 bases separating them. CDR3 region: CASNPRNRVVNQPQHF. Written as DNA, the CDR3 is TGTGCCAGCAATCCAAGGAACAGGGTCGTCAATCAGCCCCAGCATTTT.

The V call is TRBV9, the J call TRBJ2-3; D is unclear. Looked up from germline, CDR1 is SGDLS and CDR2 is YYNGEE. This CDR3 has 14 amino acids. Between the trimmed V and J ends, which lost 0 bases and 1 base, there was a span of 6 bases. The CDR3 protein is CASSVVVGTDTQYF. In DNA, the CDR3 is TGTGCCAGCAGCGTAGTTGTCGGCACAGATACGCAGTATTTT. Complete variable domain (other parts from reference TRBV9 and TRBJ2-3): DSGVTQTPKHLITATGQRVTLRCSPRSGDLSVYWYQQSLDQGLQFLIQYYNGEERAKGNILERFSAQQFPDLHSELNLSSLELGDSALYFCASSVVVGTDTQYFGPGTRLTVL.

The chain couples TRBV3-1 (or the pseudogene TRBV3-2) to TRBJ2-1; TRBD1 matches at 9 bases. CDR1 is LGHDT and CDR2 is YNNKEL in the germline V gene (reference sequence). This CDR3 is 15 amino acids long. The V segment lost 4 bases and the J segment 6 bases; nucleotides outside the gene matches: 7. The CDR3: CASSRGGQGSNEQFF. The CDR3 region has the DNA TGTGCCAGCAGCCGGGGGGGACAGGGTAGCAATGAGCAGTTCTTC.

In DNA form, the CDR3 reads TGTGCCAGCAGCGCCGGACTAGCGGGATCCACAGATACGCAGTATTTT. It encodes CASSAGLAGSTDTQYF. This chain joins TRBV11-3 and TRBJ2-3; 12 nucleotides match TRBD2. Germline trimming cut 5 bases from V and 2 bases from J; bases unmatched to any gene: 5. Germline CDR1 and CDR2: SGHNT and YENEEA. The CDR3 runs to 16 residues.